This is a list of T cell receptor beta chains from one sample in a study of T cell responses to AZD1222 COVID-19 vaccine. Data came from immunoSEQ multiplex PCR; TCRdb stores just in-frame clones and leaves some out. In the table there are more than 140,000 clones, around 91% of which are singletons. The sample here was peripheral blood, taken on day 0 of AZD1222 vaccination. These TCRs come from an adult in good health. CDR3s include the opening cysteine and the closing phenylalanine or tryptophan. A D gene is named only where the DNA matches it firmly. Not every row has a clone size; where given, it reads once, few, many or a size class.

v_call: TRBV11-2; j_call: TRBJ2-1; d_call: TRBD2; clone_size: NA; cdr3_aa: CASSLEGLAARGEQFF; cdr3_nt: TGTGCCAGCAGCCTAGAGGGACTAGCGGCGAGGGGTGAGCAGTTCTTC
v_call: TRBV6-6; j_call: TRBJ2-2; d_call: NA; clone_size: NA; cdr3_aa: CASSQTSSGELFF; cdr3_nt: TGTGCCAGCAGTCAAACTAGCTCCGGGGAGCTGTTTTTT
v_call: TRBV19; j_call: TRBJ1-1; d_call: NA; clone_size: NA; cdr3_aa: CASSLLGGSGDTEAFF; cdr3_nt: TGTGCCAGTAGTCTTCTCGGGGGGTCGGGCGACACTGAAGCTTTCTTT
v_call: TRBV4-3; j_call: TRBJ2-1; d_call: NA; clone_size: NA; cdr3_aa: CASGNYNEQFF; cdr3_nt: TGCGCCAGCGGGAACTACAATGAGCAGTTCTTC
v_call: TRBV5-8; j_call: TRBJ1-4; d_call: NA; clone_size: NA; cdr3_aa: CASRNRTFGTIWGEKLFF; cdr3_nt: TGTGCCAGCAGAAACAGGACGTTTGGAACCATCTGGGGCGAAAAACTGTTTTTT
v_call: TRBV6-2/TRBV6-3; j_call: TRBJ2-3; d_call: NA; clone_size: NA; cdr3_aa: CASSYDAIGDTQYF; cdr3_nt: TGTGCCAGCAGTTACGACGCGATCGGAGATACGCAGTATTTT
v_call: TRBV5-4; j_call: TRBJ2-7; d_call: NA; clone_size: NA; cdr3_aa: CASSQGGFSYEQYF; cdr3_nt: TGTGCCAGCAGCCAAGGGGGTTTCTCCTACGAGCAGTACTTC
v_call: TRBV6-2/TRBV6-3; j_call: TRBJ2-7; d_call: NA; clone_size: NA; cdr3_aa: CASSPASPGITTYF; cdr3_nt: TGTGCCAGCAGCCCCGCTTCCCCAGGAATAACTACGTACTTC
v_call: TRBV5-1; j_call: TRBJ1-1; d_call: NA; clone_size: NA; cdr3_aa: CASSSTPQNTEAFF; cdr3_nt: TGCGCCAGCAGCTCGACCCCCCAGAACACTGAAGCTTTCTTT
v_call: TRBV28; j_call: TRBJ2-7; d_call: NA; clone_size: NA; cdr3_aa: CASSRRPHYEQYF; cdr3_nt: TGTGCCAGCAGTCGACGGCCCCACTACGAGCAGTACTTC
v_call: TRBV7-3; j_call: TRBJ1-1; d_call: TRBD1; clone_size: NA; cdr3_aa: CASRGQLNTEAFF; cdr3_nt: TGTGCCAGCAGGGGACAGTTGAACACTGAAGCTTTCTTT
v_call: TRBV15; j_call: TRBJ1-5; d_call: TRBD1; clone_size: NA; cdr3_aa: CATSGGQGKGQPQHF; cdr3_nt: TGTGCCACCAGCGGAGGACAGGGCAAAGGACAGCCCCAGCATTTT
v_call: TRBV4-2; j_call: TRBJ2-1; d_call: TRBD2; clone_size: NA; cdr3_aa: CASSQGAGTSGYNEQFF; cdr3_nt: TGTGCCAGCAGCCAAGGGGCCGGGACTAGCGGTTACAATGAGCAGTTCTTC
v_call: TRBV15; j_call: TRBJ2-5; d_call: NA; clone_size: NA; cdr3_aa: CATSREAMDRVGETQYF; cdr3_nt: TGTGCCACCAGCAGAGAAGCCATGGACCGAGTTGGGGAGACCCAGTACTTC
v_call: TRBV3-1/TRBV3-2; j_call: TRBJ1-4; d_call: NA; clone_size: once; cdr3_aa: CASSQEGGSEKLFF; cdr3_nt: TGTGCCAGCAGCCAAGAAGGGGGTTCGGAAAAACTGTTTTTT